This TCR beta chain was recovered during a study of CD8+CD57+ T cells in acquired aplastic anemia. Study at large: Across the sorted CD4+ and CD8+ cells, DNA amounts averaged 3.2 ug. General study points: Patients and controls shared twenty-nine CD8+ CDR3 sequences.

To note about this clonotype: Antigen unknown.

For sequencing, patients were chosen who had shown expansion of CD8+CD57+ cells by flow cytometry. Germline V lookup: CDR1 DFQATT, CDR2 SNEGSKA (reference sequence). Trimming took off 5 bases at V and 6 bases at J, with 16 bases between the two ends. The CDR3 extends over 13 amino acids. Profiling of TCR beta VDJ combinations and CDR3 sequences used genomic DNA as template. Each CDR3 protein is one row after TCRdb ran MiXCR on the reads. The sample yields under 500,000 distinct CDR3 sequences, approximately 32% seen once. The rearrangement joins TRBV20-1 to TRBJ2-5; D call uncertain. The sequenced material came from sorted CD4+, CD8+, or CD8+CD57+ T cells (not recorded which) from PBMCs. The sequence was collected from a human donor with aplastic anemia. Written as DNA, the CDR3 is TGCAGTGCTGGCCCTGGGGTTTCAAAGACCCAGTACTTC. This codes for CSAGPGVSKTQYF.